Following are 30 T cell receptor beta chains from one sample sequenced in a study of T cell changes during pregnancy in multiple sclerosis (dated by TCRdb to between 2018 and 2020). To prepare the library, the immunoSEQ multiplex PCR assay was applied. Drawn from immuneACCESS, this table holds only the in-frame rearrangements with V and J called that TCRdb kept. Clones are partly lost; checked studies trace under half to an unresolved V gene and leave the rest unexplained. The sample table holds tens of thousands of clones, of which roughly 89% were seen once. The ten largest clones take up about 7.5% of the sample. Sequenced material: CD8+ T cells from peripheral blood mononuclear cells, taken before pregnancy. These receptors were taken from a female donor with multiple sclerosis, enrolled in a pregnancy study.

This clone was detected once. The chain has TRBV6-6 and TRBJ2-1; D is unclear. CDR1 is MNHNY, CDR2 SVGAGI, per germline (reference sequence). The germline V and J ends were trimmed by 7 bases and 9 bases, with 10 bases remaining between them. This CDR3 region has 11 residues. The CDR3 reads CASTLSGEQFF. In DNA, the CDR3 is TGTGCCAGCACCTTGTCCGGTGAGCAGTTCTTC.

This clone was counted only a few times. The chain couples TRBV11-2 to TRBJ2-7; 9 bases are shared with TRBD2. CDR3 length: 19 amino acids. CDR1 and CDR2 from the germline V gene are SGHAT and FQNNGV. The junction had 17 bases not matched to a gene; V was cut back by 1 base and J by 4 bases. CDR3 bases: TGTGCCAGCAGCTTAGTCTTGCCGAGTAGCGGGAGCGAGAGGTACGAGCAGTACTTC. This gives the protein CASSLVLPSSGSERYEQYF.

This chain joins TRBV7-9 and TRBJ1-1; possibly TRBD1 for D (5 bases). The CDR3 runs to 14 residues. The V end was cut by 5 bases, the J end by 4 bases, with 14 bases between. Germline values: CDR1 SEHNR, CDR2 FQNEAQ (reference sequence). The CDR3 sequence: CASSALMGGTEAFF. In nucleotides, the CDR3 is TGTGCCAGCAGCGCCCTGATGGGGGGCACTGAAGCTTTCTTT.

The genes are TRBV4-1 and TRBJ1-6; D remains unclear. The CDR3 extends over 13 amino acids. Trimming took off 2 bases at V and 6 bases at J, with 5 bases between the two ends. Germline values: CDR1 MGHRA, CDR2 YSYEKL. This CDR3 reads CASSQHSNSPLHF. CDR3 DNA sequence: TGCGCCAGCAGCCAACACAGTAATTCACCCCTCCACTTT.

The chain uses TRBV11-2 and TRBJ2-5; D gene ambiguous. Looked up from germline, CDR1 is SGHAT and CDR2 is FQNNGV. Trimming pared 1 base from V and 5 bases from J, leaving 11 bases between. This CDR3 has 14 residues. This CDR3 is CASSLVARSETQYF. CDR3 in DNA: TGTGCCAGCAGCTTAGTAGCTAGATCGGAGACCCAGTACTTC.

The rearrangement uses TRBV7-9 and TRBJ2-7; 7 nucleotides align to TRBD2. The J segment lost 4 bases and the V segment lost 7 bases, leaving 7 bases of the junction unmatched. Germline CDR1 reads SEHNR; CDR2 reads FQNEAQ (reference sequence). The CDR3 has 13 residues. Here the CDR3 reads CASTLGGSYEQYF. The CDR3 nucleotides are TGTGCCAGCACCTTGGGGGGGTCGTACGAGCAGTACTTC.

The genes are TRBV19 and TRBJ2-5; 7 bases fit TRBD2. Matching the DNA end better, TRBJ2-7 makes the J call doubtful. Germline V gene data show CDR1 as LNHDA and CDR2 as SQIVND (reference sequence). The CDR3 spans 15 residues. The CDR3 loop is CASSIESGISYEQYF. In nucleotides, the CDR3 is TGTGCCAGTAGTATAGAAAGCGGGATCTCCTACGAGCAGTACTTC.

The chain is built from TRBV5-4 and TRBJ2-7; D is possibly TRBD2 (5 bases). The V and J ends lost 0 bases and 6 bases respectively, with 10 bases between them. This CDR3 comprises 13 residues. Germline assignment: CDR1 SGHNT and CDR2 YYREEE (reference sequence). Here the CDR3 DNA reads TGTGCCAGCAGCTTGGGTAGCGTAGCCGAGCAGTACTTC. Amino acid sequence: CASSLGSVAEQYF.

The chain couples TRBV16 to TRBJ2-1; 10 bases agree with TRBD2. V dropped 6 bases and J dropped 13; count of bases not matched to a gene: 18. This CDR3 spans 16 amino acids. The germline CDR1 and CDR2 sequences are KGHSY and FQNENV. The DNA of the CDR3 is TGTGCCAGCAGTCAAGACGGGACTAGCGTTCTAGGACAACAGTTCTTC. Its protein is CASSQDGTSVLGQQFF.

This clone was recorded once. This chain joins TRBV28 and TRBJ2-7, with no clear D. The V end lost 5 bases, the J end lost 3 bases, and 8 bases lay between the germline ends. The germline V gene has CDR1 MDHEN and CDR2 SYDVKM. This CDR3 has 12 amino acids. CDR3: CASSPRDYEQYF. The CDR3 coding sequence is TGTGCCAGCAGTCCCCGAGACTACGAGCAGTACTTC.

This chain uses TRBV27 with TRBJ2-5; TRBD2 might be the D (5 bases). This CDR3 has 14 amino acids. Trimming took 3 bases from V and 3 from J, leaving 11 bases between them. CDR1 is MNHEY and CDR2 is SMNVEV in the germline V gene (reference sequence). The CDR3 DNA follows: TGTGCCAGCAGTTTCGGGCCGAGGGAAGAGACCCAGTACTTC. The encoded protein is CASSFGPREETQYF.

The chain is built from TRBV7-3 and TRBJ2-2; TRBD2 agrees at 8 bases. V gave up 5 bases and J gave up 6 bases; unmatched junction bases: 5. This CDR3 region has 14 residues. Germline assignment: CDR1 SGHTA and CDR2 FQGTGA. This chain's CDR3 is CASSDRGLAGELFF. In DNA, the CDR3 is TGTGCCAGCAGCGACCGGGGACTAGCCGGGGAGCTGTTTTTT.

V gene TRBV27 combines with J gene TRBJ2-7; 7 positions agree with TRBD2. With V trimmed by 3 bases and J by 2 bases, 4 bases remained unmatched. This CDR3 comprises 14 residues. Germline lookup yields CDR1 MNHEY and CDR2 SMNVEV (reference sequence). For the CDR3, the DNA is TGTGCCAGCAGTTTCCTCGCGGGAGCCTACGAGCAGTACTTC. Protein: CASSFLAGAYEQYF.

The chain links TRBV6-6 to TRBJ1-2; D remains ambiguous. Trimming removed 10 bases from V and 2 bases from J, with 11 bases in between. Germline V CDR1 and CDR2: MNHNY, SVGAGI (reference sequence). CDR3 length equals 12 residues. CDR3 sequence: CATQEPNYGYTF. CDR3 coding DNA: TGTGCCACCCAGGAACCGAACTATGGCTACACCTTC.

The count of this clone is one. The CDR3 region is CASSRKGYGYTF. The CDR3 nucleotides are TGTGCCAGCAGTCGCAAGGGGTATGGCTACACCTTC. The chain recombines TRBV28 with TRBJ1-2; TRBD1 is a possible D gene (5 bases). CDR1 is MDHEN and CDR2 is SYDVKM in the germline V gene. Trimming stripped 5 bases from V and 5 bases from J, with 9 bases between. This CDR3 region has 12 residues.

V gene TRBV27 combines with J gene TRBJ1-4, with 7 bases fitting TRBD1. The CDR3 length is 14 residues. Trimming at V came to 8 bases and at J to 5 bases, leaving 8 bases not matched to a gene. Germline values: CDR1 MNHEY, CDR2 SMNVEV (reference sequence). Here the CDR3 reads CASADRNGNEKLFF. CDR3 sequence (DNA): TGTGCCAGCGCGGACAGGAACGGGAATGAAAAACTGTTTTTT.

The CDR3 sequence is CASSGQGYEQYF. The CDR3 DNA follows: TGTGCCAGCAGTGGACAGGGCTACGAGCAGTACTTC. The rearrangement uses TRBV25-1 and TRBJ2-7; 7 nucleotides agree with TRBD1. Trimming at V came to 4 bases and at J to 3 bases, leaving 0 bases not matched to a gene. The CDR3 sequence is 12 residues long. From germline, CDR1 is MGHDK and CDR2 SYGVNS.

V usage is TRBV7-6 and J usage is TRBJ2-3, with 8 bases lining up with TRBD2. The J segment lost 5 bases and the V segment lost 5 bases, leaving 6 bases of the junction unmatched. Per germline, CDR1 SGHVS and CDR2 FNYEAQ. This CDR3 contains 14 residues. This CDR3 is CASSAAGTRDTQYF. The DNA for the CDR3 is TGTGCCAGCAGCGCCGCCGGGACTAGAGATACGCAGTATTTT.

The chain combines TRBV7-9 with TRBJ1-2; D not resolved. Germline assignment: CDR1 SEHNR and CDR2 FQNEAQ (reference sequence). The length of the CDR3 is 15 residues. V was clipped by 5 bases and J by 3 bases, with 16 bases between them. This chain's CDR3 is CASSPPVLRDYGYTF. The CDR3 DNA follows: TGTGCCAGCAGCCCCCCAGTTCTCCGGGACTATGGCTACACCTTC.

Only one count was recorded for this clone. V and J are TRBV30 and TRBJ2-7, with D possibly matching TRBD1 (6 bases). The V and J ends lost 4 bases and 4 bases respectively, with 20 bases between them. The germline V gene encodes CDR1 GTSNPN and CDR2 SVGIG (reference sequence). This CDR3 is built from 15 residues. Here the CDR3 reads CAWTDQDRDEYEQYF. CDR3 sequence (DNA): TGTGCCTGGACAGATCAGGACAGAGACGAGTACGAGCAGTACTTC.

The chain combines TRBV10-3 with TRBJ1-6; 7 nucleotides match TRBD1. J gave up 9 bases and V 8 bases, and 10 bases lay outside the gene matches. The CDR3 has 14 residues. The germline V gene encodes CDR1 ENHRY and CDR2 SYGVKD. The CDR3 DNA sequence: TGTGCCATCGGCGAGGACAGGTTTGGTTCACCCCTCCACTTT. This gives the protein CAIGEDRFGSPLHF.

V and J are TRBV28 and TRBJ1-6, with 9 bases aligning to TRBD1. Germline values: CDR1 MDHEN, CDR2 SYDVKM. This CDR3 has 14 residues. V shed 6 bases and J 9 bases; nucleotides not matched to a gene: 6. The DNA for the CDR3 is TGTGCCAGCAGCAGGACAGGGGAAAGTTCACCCCTCCACTTT. Its translation: CASSRTGESSPLHF.

The chain joins TRBV7-6 to TRBJ1-1; 8 nucleotides agree with TRBD1. CDR3 length: 15 amino acids. V shed 4 bases, J shed 0 bases, and the junction held 4 bases outside the gene matches. Germline loops: CDR1 SGHVS, CDR2 FNYEAQ. This CDR3 reads CASSSRTGMNTEAFF. CDR3 DNA sequence: TGTGCCAGCAGCTCCCGGACAGGGATGAACACTGAAGCTTTCTTT.

This clone has just one count. The V and J genes are TRBV9 and TRBJ2-1; 11 bases fit TRBD2. Germline V gene data show CDR1 as SGDLS and CDR2 as YYNGEE. The CDR3 is made up of 13 amino acids. J was trimmed by 8 bases and V by 3 bases; bases with no gene match: 1. The CDR3 nucleotides are TGTGCCAGCAGCGCGGGACTAGCGGATGAGCAGTTCTTC. It codes for CASSAGLADEQFF.

The chain combines TRBV6-5 with TRBJ2-1; the match to TRBD2 covers 12 bases. The CDR3 spans 14 residues. After removal of 8 bases from V and 7 bases from J, the junction contained 6 bases not matched to a gene. Germline V gene data show CDR1 as MNHEY and CDR2 as SVGAGI. CDR3 in DNA: TGTGCCAGCGCCCTAGCGGGGGGGCCAAATGAGCAGTTCTTC. This sequence encodes CASALAGGPNEQFF.

The chain combines TRBV5-1 with TRBJ1-2; D remains ambiguous. This CDR3 region has 14 residues. Germline CDR1 SGHRS, CDR2 YFSETQ. V lost 2 bases and J lost 0, with 8 bases in between. CDR3 bases: TGCGCCAGCAGCTTTGAAGGAGCTAACTATGGCTACACCTTC. Protein product: CASSFEGANYGYTF.

The rearrangement uses TRBV5-8 and TRBJ2-5, with D perhaps TRBD1 (6 bases). This CDR3 has 14 residues. Per germline, CDR1 SGHTS and CDR2 YDEGEE. V lost 4 bases to trimming and J lost 2 bases, with 12 bases between them. The CDR3 nucleotides are TGTGCCAGCAGCCCGTCGGACAGTCAAGAGACCCAGTACTTC. Translation: CASSPSDSQETQYF.

The count of this clone is one. The chain joins TRBV4-1 to TRBJ1-2, with D perhaps TRBD1 (5 bases). V was shortened by 4 bases and J by 8 bases, with 20 bases between the two germline ends. CDR1 is MGHRA, CDR2 YSYEKL, per germline. The length of the CDR3 is 15 residues. This chain's CDR3 is CASSPEGRTAEGYTF. The DNA of the CDR3 is TGCGCCAGCAGCCCAGAGGGGAGGACCGCGGAGGGCTACACCTTC.

This clone is deemed medium-sized. The V and J genes are TRBV6-4 and TRBJ1-1; D uncertain. The V and J ends lost 4 bases and 3 bases respectively, with 9 bases between them. The CDR3 has 13 amino acids. CDR1 and CDR2 from the germline V gene are MRHNA and SNTAGT. The CDR3 sequence: CASSAMEDTEAFF. The CDR3 region has the DNA TGTGCCAGCAGTGCCATGGAGGACACTGAAGCTTTCTTT.

As regards this clone: The junction shows a germline mismatch at one end, possibly a read error. The V gene is TRBV7-7, the J gene TRBJ2-7; tentative D call: TRBD1 (6 bases). Germline V gives CDR1 SSHAT, CDR2 FNYEAQ (reference sequence). The CDR3 has 13 residues. CDR3 bases: TGTGCTAGCAGCTTAGATTGGACAGCCGAGCAGTACTTC. It is translated as CASSLDWTAEQYF.